The subject of this entry is one T cell receptor (beta chain). Its antigen is unknown. Each of the donors was a healthy bone marrow donor. In the PCR, 60 Vbeta and 13 Jbeta primers were used. TCRdb keeps only in-frame clones here, not all; method: immunoSEQ multiplex PCR. The table shows approximately 180,000 clones, with 70% to 85% occurring only once. Germline V lookup: CDR1 LGHNA, CDR2 YSLEER. The CDR3 is 14 residues long. This sample is part of a study of cytomegalovirus exposure and HLA in healthy donors. Overall study: Clustering assigned about 80% of the roughly 370 genotyped donors to the Caucasian-associated ancestry cluster. General study results and limits: On later analysis, the bulk of CMV-associated TCR beta chains appeared to be HLA-restricted. It was taken for granted in presence/absence analyses that sequencing depth across donors was roughly uniform.

The sample was PBMCs. The chain has TRBV4-3 and TRBJ2-5; D not certain. The J call is doubtful: the DNA matches TRBJ2-7 better. This TCR was sampled from a man younger than 35 in good health and CMV-seronegative. This chain's CDR3 is CASSQDRGVYEQYF. Written as DNA, the CDR3 is TGCGCCAGCAGCCAAGATCGAGGCGTGTACGAGCAGTACTTC.